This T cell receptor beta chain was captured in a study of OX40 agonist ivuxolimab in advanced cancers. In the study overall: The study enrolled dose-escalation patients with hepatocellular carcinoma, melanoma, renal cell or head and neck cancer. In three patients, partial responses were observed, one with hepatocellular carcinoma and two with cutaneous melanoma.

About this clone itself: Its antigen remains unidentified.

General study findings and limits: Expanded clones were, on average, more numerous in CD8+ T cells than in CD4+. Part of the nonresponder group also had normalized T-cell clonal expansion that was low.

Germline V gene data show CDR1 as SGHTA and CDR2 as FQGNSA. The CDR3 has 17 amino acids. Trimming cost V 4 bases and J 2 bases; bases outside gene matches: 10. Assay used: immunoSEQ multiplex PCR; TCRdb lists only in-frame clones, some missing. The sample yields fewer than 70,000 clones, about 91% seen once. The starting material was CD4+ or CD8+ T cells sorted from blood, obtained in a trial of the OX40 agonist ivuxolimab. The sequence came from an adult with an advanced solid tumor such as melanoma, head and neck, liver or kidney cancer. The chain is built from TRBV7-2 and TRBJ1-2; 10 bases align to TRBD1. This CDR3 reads CASSSETGGAFNYGYTF. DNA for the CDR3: TGTGCCAGCAGCTCCGAGACAGGGGGCGCGTTCAACTATGGCTACACCTTC.